This is a list of T cell receptor beta chains from one sample in a study of blood T cell repertoires in COVID-19. Data came from immunoSEQ multiplex PCR; TCRdb stores just in-frame clones and leaves some out. The data hold some 130,000 clones, with around 86% observed a single time. The sample was peripheral blood. Receptor source: a man in his forties or fifties with active or convalescent COVID-19. The CDR3 runs from the conserved cysteine through the conserved F or W. The D gene is left open where the match is weak. Only some rows state a clone size, as once, few, many or a class for expanded clones.

clone size: .
V gene: TRBV7-7
J gene: TRBJ2-7
D gene: .
CDR3 length: 14
CDR3 DNA: TGTGCTAGCAGCTTAACAGACAATGGCTACGAGCAGTACTTC
CDR3 protein: CASSLTDNGYEQYF

clone size: .
V gene: TRBV10-2
J gene: TRBJ1-5
D gene: .
CDR3 length: 12
CDR3 DNA: TGCGCCAGCAGACAGGGCGGTCAGCCCCAGCATTTT
CDR3 protein: CASRQGGQPQHF

clone size: few
V gene: TRBV7-9
J gene: TRBJ2-5
D gene: .
CDR3 length: 14
CDR3 DNA: TGTGCCAGCAGCTTAGGGCATCTCCAAGAGACCCAGTACTTC
CDR3 protein: CASSLGHLQETQYF

clone size: .
V gene: TRBV19
J gene: TRBJ2-1
D gene: .
CDR3 length: 17
CDR3 DNA: TGTGCCAGTAGTGCCCCGTCCGTGATGGGCAGGGGCAATGAGCAGTTCTTC
CDR3 protein: CASSAPSVMGRGNEQFF

clone size: .
V gene: TRBV14
J gene: TRBJ1-3
D gene: .
CDR3 length: 14
CDR3 DNA: TGTGCCAGCAGCCCGAACACAAAGGGAAACACCATATATTTT
CDR3 protein: CASSPNTKGNTIYF

clone size: .
V gene: TRBV7-2
J gene: TRBJ2-3
D gene: TRBD2
CDR3 length: 18
CDR3 DNA: TGTGCCAGCAGCCTCACTTTTAGCGGGGGGGCCTACACAGATACGCAGTATTTT
CDR3 protein: CASSLTFSGGAYTDTQYF

clone size: .
V gene: TRBV11-2
J gene: TRBJ2-1
D gene: TRBD2
CDR3 length: 14
CDR3 DNA: TGTGCCAGCAGCTTCCCGGGGGGGGCCCGGGAGCAGTTCTTC
CDR3 protein: CASSFPGGAREQFF

clone size: .
V gene: TRBV14
J gene: TRBJ2-7
D gene: TRBD1
CDR3 length: 14
CDR3 DNA: TGTGCCAGCAGCCTCGGGACAGGGTCCTACGAGCAGTACTTC
CDR3 protein: CASSLGTGSYEQYF

clone size: .
V gene: TRBV7-9
J gene: TRBJ2-3
D gene: TRBD2
CDR3 length: 14
CDR3 DNA: TGTGCCAGCAGCTTTCTAGCGGGCACAGATACGCAGTATTTT
CDR3 protein: CASSFLAGTDTQYF

clone size: .
V gene: TRBV12-3/TRBV12-4
J gene: TRBJ2-7
D gene: .
CDR3 length: 13
CDR3 DNA: TGTGCCAGCAGTCCACAGGGCCTCTACGAGCAGTACTTC
CDR3 protein: CASSPQGLYEQYF

clone size: once
V gene: TRBV18
J gene: TRBJ2-1
D gene: .
CDR3 length: 14
CDR3 DNA: TGTGCCAGCTCGCCGGGACAACCGCGGAATGAGCAGTTCTTC
CDR3 protein: CASSPGQPRNEQFF

clone size: .
V gene: TRBV4-1
J gene: TRBJ1-2
D gene: TRBD1
CDR3 length: 15
CDR3 DNA: TGCGCCAGCAGCCATGGGACAGGGGAATGGGGCGGCTACACCTTC
CDR3 protein: CASSHGTGEWGGYTF

clone size: .
V gene: TRBV30
J gene: TRBJ2-7
D gene: TRBD2
CDR3 length: 12
CDR3 DNA: TGTGCCTGGAGTCGGGGGGGACACGAGCAGTACTTC
CDR3 protein: CAWSRGGHEQYF

clone size: .
V gene: TRBV27
J gene: TRBJ2-7
D gene: .
CDR3 length: 13
CDR3 DNA: TGTGCCAGCAATAGACTCGGGGTCTACGAGCAGTACTTC
CDR3 protein: CASNRLGVYEQYF

clone size: once
V gene: TRBV9
J gene: TRBJ1-6
D gene: .
CDR3 length: 22
CDR3 DNA: TGTGCCAGCAGCGTAGACCCTTTGGGACCGGGAGGCTCTCCGTCTTATAATTCACCCCTCCACTTT
CDR3 protein: CASSVDPLGPGGSPSYNSPLHF

clone size: .
V gene: TRBV30
J gene: TRBJ1-1
D gene: TRBD1
CDR3 length: 14
CDR3 DNA: TGTGCCTGGAGTAAAGGGACAGGGGGACAAGGGGCTTTCTTT
CDR3 protein: CAWSKGTGGQGAFF

clone size: once
V gene: TRBV6-2/TRBV6-3
J gene: TRBJ1-4
D gene: TRBD1
CDR3 length: 17
CDR3 DNA: TGTGCCAGCAGTTACTCGTCGCGTGGGACAGCTAATGAAAAACTGTTTTTT
CDR3 protein: CASSYSSRGTANEKLFF

clone size: .
V gene: TRBV6-5
J gene: TRBJ2-7
D gene: .
CDR3 length: 13
CDR3 DNA: TGTGCCAGCAGCAGTGACAGGTACTACGAGCAGTACTTC
CDR3 protein: CASSSDRYYEQYF

clone size: .
V gene: TRBV6-6
J gene: TRBJ2-1
D gene: TRBD2
CDR3 length: 16
CDR3 DNA: TGTGCCAGCAGTGCCCAGGGTAGCGGGGCCTACAATGAGCAGTTCTTC
CDR3 protein: CASSAQGSGAYNEQFF

clone size: few
V gene: TRBV29-1
J gene: TRBJ2-1
D gene: .
CDR3 length: 13
CDR3 DNA: TGCAGCGTTGCAGGCGGGGCAGACAATGAGCAGTTCTTC
CDR3 protein: CSVAGGADNEQFF

clone size: .
V gene: TRBV2
J gene: TRBJ2-1
D gene: TRBD2
CDR3 length: 15
CDR3 DNA: TGTGCCAGCAGTGGGACTAGCGGGGGGTCGAATGAGCAGTTCTTC
CDR3 protein: CASSGTSGGSNEQFF

clone size: .
V gene: TRBV19
J gene: TRBJ2-2
D gene: .
CDR3 length: 15
CDR3 DNA: TGTGCCAGCCAACCCGGGACACTTAACACCGGGGAGCTGTTTTTT
CDR3 protein: CASQPGTLNTGELFF

clone size: .
V gene: TRBV5-4
J gene: TRBJ2-2
D gene: TRBD2
CDR3 length: 18
CDR3 DNA: TGTGCCAGCAGCCAAGGACTAGCGGGGGCCCTGAACACCGGGGAGCTGTTTTTT
CDR3 protein: CASSQGLAGALNTGELFF

clone size: .
V gene: TRBV4-2
J gene: TRBJ2-3
D gene: TRBD2
CDR3 length: 18
CDR3 DNA: TGTGCCAGCAGCCGAGGGACTAGCGGGGGGTTAGGCACAGATACGCAGTATTTT
CDR3 protein: CASSRGTSGGLGTDTQYF

clone size: .
V gene: TRBV6-4
J gene: TRBJ1-2
D gene: TRBD1
CDR3 length: 19
CDR3 DNA: TGTGCCTGCTATGGGGGACAGGGGGCTTTCTTGGCCAACAGAAATGGCTACACCTTC
CDR3 protein: CACYGGQGAFLANRNGYTF

clone size: .
V gene: TRBV7-3
J gene: TRBJ1-2
D gene: .
CDR3 length: 13
CDR3 DNA: TGTGCCAGCAGCTTAGAACAGGGCCATGGCTACACCTTC
CDR3 protein: CASSLEQGHGYTF

clone size: .
V gene: TRBV6-5
J gene: TRBJ2-5
D gene: TRBD1
CDR3 length: 15
CDR3 DNA: TGTGCCAGCAGTACCCGGGACAGGGGGCTTGGGACCCAGTACTTC
CDR3 protein: CASSTRDRGLGTQYF

clone size: .
V gene: TRBV7-3
J gene: TRBJ2-1
D gene: TRBD2
CDR3 length: 15
CDR3 DNA: TGTGCCAGCAGCTTACTAGCGGGAGCTTACAATGAGCAGTTCTTC
CDR3 protein: CASSLLAGAYNEQFF

clone size: .
V gene: TRBV19
J gene: TRBJ2-7
D gene: TRBD2
CDR3 length: 15
CDR3 DNA: TGTGCCAGTAGTCCCGATTCTAGCGGGGTCTACGAGCAGTACTTC
CDR3 protein: CASSPDSSGVYEQYF

clone size: .
V gene: TRBV12-5
J gene: TRBJ2-2
D gene: .
CDR3 length: 14
CDR3 DNA: TGTGCTAGTGGCCCGGACAGGAACACCGGGGAGCTGTTTTTT
CDR3 protein: CASGPDRNTGELFF

clone size: .
V gene: TRBV9
J gene: TRBJ1-6
D gene: TRBD1
CDR3 length: 13
CDR3 DNA: TGTGCCAGCAGCGGTGAAGGGGGCATACCCCTCCACTTT
CDR3 protein: CASSGEGGIPLHF

clone size: once
V gene: TRBV18
J gene: TRBJ2-6
D gene: TRBD2
CDR3 length: 20
CDR3 DNA: TGTGCCAGCTCAGAGACAGGGTTCCCGGGACTAGCGGGGGGACCGCGCGTCCTGACTTTC
CDR3 protein: CASSETGFPGLAGGPRVLTF

clone size: .
V gene: TRBV19
J gene: TRBJ2-6
D gene: .
CDR3 length: 15
CDR3 DNA: TGTGCCAGTAGCAAAACAGGGCTCGGGGCCAACGTCCTGACTTTC
CDR3 protein: CASSKTGLGANVLTF

clone size: .
V gene: TRBV7-9
J gene: TRBJ2-7
D gene: .
CDR3 length: 13
CDR3 DNA: TGTGCCAGCAGCTATACAGGGACCTACGAGCAGTACTTC
CDR3 protein: CASSYTGTYEQYF

clone size: .
V gene: TRBV30
J gene: TRBJ2-7
D gene: .
CDR3 length: 12
CDR3 DNA: TGTGCCTGGGAATATAGGACTGGCGAGCAGTACTTC
CDR3 protein: CAWEYRTGEQYF

clone size: .
V gene: TRBV6-5
J gene: TRBJ1-1
D gene: TRBD1
CDR3 length: 15
CDR3 DNA: TGTGCCAGCAGGATTCATGGACAGGTGAACACTGAAGCTTTCTTT
CDR3 protein: CASRIHGQVNTEAFF

clone size: .
V gene: TRBV2
J gene: TRBJ2-3
D gene: .
CDR3 length: 11
CDR3 DNA: TGTGCCAGCAGTGCTACAGATACGCAGTATTTT
CDR3 protein: CASSATDTQYF

clone size: .
V gene: TRBV2
J gene: TRBJ2-2
D gene: TRBD1
CDR3 length: 14
CDR3 DNA: TGTGCCAGCAGTGGGGACAGGTACACCGGGGAGCTGTTTTTT
CDR3 protein: CASSGDRYTGELFF

clone size: .
V gene: TRBV24-1
J gene: TRBJ1-5
D gene: TRBD1
CDR3 length: 17
CDR3 DNA: TGTGCCACCAGTGATTTAGGGGACAGGGTAAACAATCAGCCCCAGCATTTT
CDR3 protein: CATSDLGDRVNNQPQHF

clone size: once
V gene: TRBV6-2/TRBV6-3
J gene: TRBJ2-5
D gene: TRBD2
CDR3 length: 16
CDR3 DNA: TGTGCCAGCAGTCTGGGACTAGCGGGGGGACAAGAGACCCAGTACTTC
CDR3 protein: CASSLGLAGGQETQYF

clone size: .
V gene: TRBV18
J gene: TRBJ1-2
D gene: .
CDR3 length: 14
CDR3 DNA: TGTGCCAGCTCACCATCGGAGACTAACTATGGCTACACCTTC
CDR3 protein: CASSPSETNYGYTF

clone size: .
V gene: TRBV27
J gene: TRBJ1-1
D gene: .
CDR3 length: 14
CDR3 DNA: TGTGCCAGCAGTTTCCTCGACTCGAACACTGAAGCTTTCTTT
CDR3 protein: CASSFLDSNTEAFF

clone size: .
V gene: TRBV4-2
J gene: TRBJ2-5
D gene: TRBD2
CDR3 length: 16
CDR3 DNA: TGTGCCAGCAGCCAAGCTGTAGCGGGTGTACAAGAGACCCAGTACTTC
CDR3 protein: CASSQAVAGVQETQYF

clone size: .
V gene: TRBV20-1
J gene: TRBJ2-7
D gene: TRBD1
CDR3 length: 14
CDR3 DNA: TGCAGTGCTAGTTCAGGACAGGGGTGGGGCGAGCAGTACTTC
CDR3 protein: CSASSGQGWGEQYF

clone size: .
V gene: TRBV4-2
J gene: TRBJ2-7
D gene: TRBD2
CDR3 length: 16
CDR3 DNA: TGTGCCAGCAGCCAAGATAATGGCGGGGGTTCCTACGAGCAGTACTTC
CDR3 protein: CASSQDNGGGSYEQYF

clone size: .
V gene: TRBV11-2
J gene: TRBJ2-7
D gene: .
CDR3 length: 11
CDR3 DNA: TGTGCCAGCAGCTCCAATTACGAGCAGTACTTC
CDR3 protein: CASSSNYEQYF

clone size: .
V gene: TRBV19
J gene: TRBJ2-7
D gene: .
CDR3 length: 16
CDR3 DNA: TGTGCCAGTAACCCCTCGGGGATAGTCTCAGTCTACGAGCAGTACTTC
CDR3 protein: CASNPSGIVSVYEQYF

clone size: .
V gene: TRBV29-1
J gene: TRBJ2-7
D gene: .
CDR3 length: 12
CDR3 DNA: TGCAGCGTGGCAGGGTCCTCCTACGAGCAGTACTTC
CDR3 protein: CSVAGSSYEQYF

clone size: .
V gene: TRBV4-1
J gene: TRBJ1-4
D gene: .
CDR3 length: 15
CDR3 DNA: TGCGCCAGCAGCCAAGGTTACAGGGCAGAGGAAAAACTGTTTTTT
CDR3 protein: CASSQGYRAEEKLFF

clone size: .
V gene: TRBV19
J gene: TRBJ1-2
D gene: TRBD1
CDR3 length: 15
CDR3 DNA: TGTGCCAGTAGCAATCAGGGGGCACCTAACTATGGCTACACCTTC
CDR3 protein: CASSNQGAPNYGYTF

clone size: .
V gene: TRBV5-4
J gene: TRBJ1-5
D gene: .
CDR3 length: 15
CDR3 DNA: TGTGCCAGCAGCTTGGACGGGAATAGCAATCAGCCCCAGCATTTT
CDR3 protein: CASSLDGNSNQPQHF

clone size: few
V gene: TRBV15
J gene: TRBJ2-3
D gene: TRBD2
CDR3 length: 17
CDR3 DNA: TGTGCCACCAGCAGAGGCCTCCTAGCGGCCGGCAGGGATACGCAGTATTTT
CDR3 protein: CATSRGLLAAGRDTQYF

clone size: .
V gene: TRBV11-1
J gene: TRBJ1-1
D gene: TRBD1
CDR3 length: 15
CDR3 DNA: TGTGCCAGCAGCGTCCGGGACAGGGGGAACACTGAAGCTTTCTTT
CDR3 protein: CASSVRDRGNTEAFF

clone size: .
V gene: TRBV9
J gene: TRBJ1-4
D gene: .
CDR3 length: 16
CDR3 DNA: TGTGCCAGCAGCGTAGAAACCGACAGATCCAATGAAAAACTGTTTTTT
CDR3 protein: CASSVETDRSNEKLFF

clone size: .
V gene: TRBV29-1
J gene: TRBJ2-7
D gene: TRBD1
CDR3 length: 12
CDR3 DNA: TGCAGCGCGATGGACAGGGGCTACGAGCAGTACTTC
CDR3 protein: CSAMDRGYEQYF

clone size: .
V gene: TRBV14
J gene: TRBJ2-7
D gene: .
CDR3 length: 14
CDR3 DNA: TGTGCCAGCAGCCTGGCCCAGGGCTCCTACGAGCAGTACTTC
CDR3 protein: CASSLAQGSYEQYF

clone size: .
V gene: TRBV7-3
J gene: TRBJ2-7
D gene: .
CDR3 length: 12
CDR3 DNA: TGTGCCAGCAGCTTATTTTCGTACGAGCAGTACTTC
CDR3 protein: CASSLFSYEQYF

clone size: .
V gene: TRBV2
J gene: TRBJ1-1
D gene: .
CDR3 length: 15
CDR3 DNA: TGTGCCAGCAGAAACCAGGGCAGGGGCCACACTGAAGCTTTCTTT
CDR3 protein: CASRNQGRGHTEAFF

clone size: .
V gene: TRBV30
J gene: TRBJ2-6
D gene: .
CDR3 length: 12
CDR3 DNA: TGTGCCTGGACCCAGGGGGCCAACGTCCTGACTTTC
CDR3 protein: CAWTQGANVLTF

clone size: .
V gene: TRBV7-9
J gene: TRBJ2-7
D gene: TRBD1
CDR3 length: 14
CDR3 DNA: TGTGCCAGCAGCTTGGGGACAGAGCGTCACGAGCAGTACTTC
CDR3 protein: CASSLGTERHEQYF